This T cell receptor (beta chain) was sequenced for a study of T cells in Graves' hyperthyroidism and ophthalmopathy (dated by TCRdb to the late 2010s). In the study overall: Peripheral blood was sampled at the time of initial diagnosis, prior to any treatment. TCR V-J signatures able to tell the groups apart were searched for in a discovery cohort of 100 patients, of whom 43 had Graves' ophthalmopathy and around 56 had stable Graves' hyperthyroidism. Whether ophthalmopathy could be predicted prospectively was tested in an independent validation cohort made up of roughly 20 hyperthyroidism patients plus 17 patients who later progressed to ophthalmopathy. For training and testing, the 100 or so patients in the discovery cohort were randomly divided in a 7:3 ratio. The study also compared thyroid tissue and blood T-cell repertoires from roughly 6 Graves' hyperthyroidism patients. After sampling, hyperthyroidism patients received methimazole starting at 30 mg daily, and ophthalmopathy patients received high-dose intravenous methylprednisolone. According to the paper, TCR Vbeta CDR3 sequencing was carried out on around 140 peripheral blood samples, which came from approximately 41 ophthalmopathy, some 73 hyperthyroidism and some 17 progressor patients.

This clonotype has only a few counts. What antigen it recognizes has not been identified. It has no much larger one-base neighbor in the sample; base qualities were not kept. Stable Graves' hyperthyroidism was defined as no progression to ophthalmopathy during 18 months of follow-up. The hyperthyroidism patients were between 18 and 65 years old and newly diagnosed, with a disease duration of less than 2 months. Patients with uncontrolled infections, other autoimmune diseases, pregnancy or lactation were excluded. Clinical symptoms, serum thyroxine and TRAb, thyroid ultrasound, and orbital computed tomography formed the basis for the diagnoses. Ficoll-Paque density gradient centrifugation was used to isolate PBMCs from about 10 ml of fresh peripheral blood. Total RNA was extracted with Trizol reagent, and quality was checked on an Agilent 2100 Bioanalyzer. V has 4 bases trimmed and J has 3 bases trimmed; junction bases matching no gene number 4. From the cysteine through the phenylalanine, the CDR3 covers 15 amino acids. The kept DNA is CDR3 alone, 45 bases in frame from the first base. Based on the germline V gene, the CDR1 and CDR2 sequences are KGHSH and LQKENI.

The TCR beta CDR3 regions were amplified from RNA transcripts. For the first round of RT-PCR on the TCR CDR3, the HTBI primer set was used together with the Qiagen OneStep RT-PCR kit. The libraries were constructed in a second round of multiplex PCR and then size-selected and purified. The libraries were sequenced on an Illumina HiSeq2000 using paired-end 100 bp reads. The published analysis was carried out like this. SOAPnuke was used to process the raw data, throwing out any read that contained adapters or uncalled bases, had a mean Phred below 15, or lacked an exact constant-primer or identifier match. COPE v1.2.5 was used to merge the high-quality paired reads, and each unique nucleotide sequence was defined as a clonotype. MiTCR v1.1 was used to align clonotypes to the IMGT TRBV, TRBD and TRBJ reference segments. The analysis was restricted to V-J combinations with a frequency above 0.0001, which together covered 99% to 99.2% of the repertoires. A TCS score was defined as the ratio of F50 (clonal expansion) to E x V (chaos), with BLOSUM62-based TCRdist applied between CDR3 peptides within each V-J. Welch's t-statistics and random forest reduced roughly 500 V-J features to 13, which were used in a naive Bayes classifier (R e1071). In TCRdb, the public reads were trimmed at Q25 with fastp and aligned with MiXCR, with productive beta chains retained. CDR3 protein duplicates are merged, each entry listing the most common genes and DNA. These V and J calls originate from TCRdb's pipeline instead of the authors' own analysis. This sample comprises around 500,000 distinct CDR3 sequences, approximately 15% of them detected only once. The top ten constitute around a sixth of the sample.

The paper as a whole reports these results and caveats: In validation, the model predicted progression to ophthalmopathy with 60% to 71% sensitivity and 72% to 85% specificity, a median of around six months before onset. A 13 V-J signature model separated ophthalmopathy from stable hyperthyroidism, with roughly 88% sensitivity and roughly 81% specificity in cross-validation and 80%/75% in testing. Most expanded thyroid clonotypes (frequency above 0.001) were also found in blood, which suggests that blood repertoires may mirror thyroid immune responses. Sample size was not statistically predetermined, and investigators were not blinded to group allocation.

The sequence was collected from a woman younger than 30 with Graves' hyperthyroidism. Sequencing input: blood. In this chain, TRBV18 is recombined with TRBJ1-1; TRBD1 lines up with 11 middle nucleotides. The nucleotide sequence reads as follows: TGTGCCAGCTCACAGGGGGACAGGGGGGACACTGAAGCTTTCTTT. The translation is CASSQGDRGDTEAFF.